This entry lists 19 T cell receptor beta chains sequenced from one sample in a study of neoadjuvant anti-PD-1 for oral cavity cancer. Assay: immunoSEQ multiplex PCR; the TCRdb copy retains only in-frame clones and omits some. The sample lists approximately 32,000 clones; approximately 90% were seen once. Sequences were derived from PBMCs, sampled before nivolumab (anti-PD-1) treatment. The receptors here all came from a person aged 35-80 years with oral cavity squamous cell carcinoma.

The genes are TRBV11-2 and TRBJ1-1; D remains ambiguous. The CDR3 runs to 13 residues. CDR1 and CDR2 (germline): SGHAT, FQNNGV. Trimming took off 0 bases at V and 7 bases at J, with 9 bases between the two ends. In DNA form, the CDR3 reads TGTGCCAGCAGCTTAGAAAGGGTTAGTGAAGCTTTCTTT. Its protein is CASSLERVSEAFF.

The chain carries TRBV4-1 and TRBJ1-5; D unclear. Germline V gene lookup returns CDR1 MGHRA and CDR2 YSYEKL. There are 15 residues in the CDR3. V gave up 1 base and J gave up 2 bases, with 9 bases separating them. This chain's CDR3 is CASSQASLGNQPQHF. Here the CDR3 DNA reads TGCGCCAGCAGCCAAGCCAGTCTAGGCAATCAGCCCCAGCATTTT.

V is TRBV7-9 and J is TRBJ2-3; D is possibly TRBD2 (6 bases). Trimming shortened V by 0 bases and J by 1 base, and 8 bases separated the two germline ends. This CDR3 has 15 residues. CDR1 SEHNR and CDR2 FQNEAQ come from the germline V gene (reference sequence). CDR3: CASSLASGGTDTQYF. CDR3 nucleotides: TGTGCCAGCAGCTTAGCTAGCGGAGGCACAGATACGCAGTATTTT.

This clone was seen once. The chain has TRBV2 and TRBJ1-1; no firm D call. CDR1 SNHLY and CDR2 FYNNEI come from the germline V gene. Trimming took off 8 bases at V and 0 bases at J, with 13 bases between the two ends. CDR3 length: 14 amino acids. CDR3 sequence (DNA): TGTGCCAGCGGTGTCAGCGGATTGAACACTGAAGCTTTCTTT. This sequence encodes CASGVSGLNTEAFF.

The gene calls are TRBV5-1 and TRBJ1-4, with D unresolved. The CDR3 is made up of 11 amino acids. V was trimmed by 5 bases and J by 5 bases, leaving 4 bases between them. In germline, CDR1 is SGHRS, CDR2 YFSETQ. The CDR3 nucleotides are TGCGCCAGCAGATTAAATGAAAAACTGTTTTTT. Amino acid sequence: CASRLNEKLFF.

CDR3: CASSLAGGRFYNSPLHF. CDR3 bases: TGTGCCAGCAGCTTGGCAGGCGGGCGATTCTATAATTCACCCCTCCACTTT. V is TRBV9 and J is TRBJ1-6; no definite D call. This CDR3 region has 17 residues. Trimming took 4 bases from V and 3 from J, leaving 17 bases between them. Germline CDR1 SGDLS, CDR2 YYNGEE.

The rearrangement links TRBV6-5 to TRBJ2-7, with 9 bases aligning to TRBD1. CDR1 is MNHEY, CDR2 SVGAGI, per germline. V lost 4 bases to trimming and J lost 5 bases; unmatched junction nucleotides: 6. This CDR3 contains 14 residues. This chain's CDR3 is CASSWDRAIDEQYF. CDR3 DNA: TGTGCCAGCAGTTGGGACAGGGCGATCGACGAGCAGTACTTC.

The genes are TRBV5-4 and TRBJ1-3, with D hard to call. The CDR3 is made up of 16 amino acids. Trimming left V 4 bases short and J 0 bases short, with 14 bases between. From germline, CDR1 is SGHNT and CDR2 YYREEE (reference sequence). The CDR3 DNA follows: TGTGCCAGCAGCCCGGCTGGACCGAACTCTGGAAACACCATATATTTT. This gives the protein CASSPAGPNSGNTIYF.

The rearrangement joins TRBV27 to TRBJ1-1; D call uncertain. V lost 2 bases and J lost 1, with 8 bases in between. The germline V gene encodes CDR1 MNHEY and CDR2 SMNVEV (reference sequence). This CDR3 is 14 amino acids long. The CDR3 sequence is CASSLARTNTEAFF. The CDR3 DNA reads TGTGCCAGCAGTTTAGCACGGACGAACACTGAAGCTTTCTTT.

The chain employs TRBV6-1 and TRBJ2-3; a possible D gene is TRBD1 (6 bases). The CDR3 is 14 amino acids. V was pared by 4 bases and J by 6 bases, with 14 bases between. Germline V gene data show CDR1 as MNHNS and CDR2 as SASEGT. In DNA, the CDR3 is TGTGCCAGCAGTGTCCCAGGGGCCCGGGATACGCAGTATTTT. This codes for CASSVPGARDTQYF.

V gene TRBV7-9 combines with J gene TRBJ1-4; no clear D gene. CDR3 length equals 15 residues. Trimming pared 1 base from V and 5 bases from J, leaving 11 bases between. The V gene's germline CDR1 is SEHNR and CDR2 FQNEAQ (reference sequence). The CDR3 is CASSLVPRINEKLFF. The CDR3 coding sequence is TGTGCCAGCAGCTTAGTGCCACGGATAAATGAAAAACTGTTTTTT.

This chain links TRBV5-1 with TRBJ2-7; D is unclear. From germline, CDR1 is SGHRS and CDR2 YFSETQ. The CDR3 contains 14 residues. Trimming shortened V by 2 bases and J by 0 bases, and 9 bases separated the two germline ends. CDR3 in amino acids: CASSLSQPSYEQYF. As DNA, the CDR3 is TGCGCCAGCAGCTTATCACAACCCTCCTACGAGCAGTACTTC.

This clone occurred a few times. The chain couples TRBV7-9 to TRBJ2-2; TRBD1 aligns across 7 bases. V dropped 2 bases and J dropped 8; count of bases not matched to a gene: 8. In germline, CDR1 is SEHNR, CDR2 FQNEAQ (reference sequence). The CDR3 has 15 amino acids. CDR3 sequence: CASSLIMGQPGELFF. CDR3 coding DNA: TGTGCCAGCAGCTTAATTATGGGACAGCCAGGGGAGCTGTTTTTT.

The rearrangement joins TRBV9 to TRBJ2-7, with 7 bases that match TRBD2. The CDR3 totals 14 residues. Germline assignment: CDR1 SGDLS and CDR2 YYNGEE. Trimming removed 3 bases from V and 6 bases from J; junction bases left unmatched: 9. CDR3 DNA: TGTGCCAGCAGCGCTAGGGAGGGGTTCGGCGAGCAGTACTTC. It yields the protein CASSAREGFGEQYF.

This chain uses TRBV5-5 with TRBJ1-1; D is undetermined. The germline gives CDR1 SGHKS, CDR2 YYEKEE (reference sequence). This CDR3 spans 15 amino acids. Trimming pared 0 bases from V and 5 bases from J, leaving 14 bases between. The CDR3 nucleotides are TGTGCCAGCAGCTTGGTCGAAGGCAGCCAAACTGAAGCTTTCTTT. Translated, it gives CASSLVEGSQTEAFF.

The chain combines TRBV6-1 with TRBJ2-3; 8 nucleotides match TRBD1. The CDR3 runs 15 residues. Trimming at V came to 4 bases and at J to 3 bases, leaving 6 bases not matched to a gene. CDR1 and CDR2 (germline): MNHNS, SASEGT. The CDR3 here is CASSADRGGTDTQYF. In DNA, the CDR3 is TGTGCCAGCAGTGCCGACAGGGGTGGGACAGATACGCAGTATTTT.

The V and J genes are TRBV6-1 and TRBJ2-7; no definite D call. The CDR3 spans 14 residues. V lost 1 base and J 5 bases, leaving 12 bases between the germline ends. The germline V gene encodes CDR1 MNHNS and CDR2 SASEGT. CDR3 coding DNA: TGTGCCAGCAGTGAAGTATATCTCGGCCACGAGCAGTACTTC. Amino acids: CASSEVYLGHEQYF.

This clone has just one count. V and J are TRBV29-1 and TRBJ2-1; TRBD2 matches 12 bases. V lost 6 bases and J lost 7; bases outside the gene matches: 10. This CDR3 is built from 15 residues. Germline assignment: CDR1 SQVTM and CDR2 ANQGSEA. The CDR3 region has the DNA TGCAGCGTCAAACCCCTAGCGGGGGGGCCTAATGAGCAGTTCTTC. Translating gives CSVKPLAGGPNEQFF.

On this clone: One end of the junction is discordant with germline, which a read error may explain. The chain carries TRBV2 and TRBJ2-7; D may be TRBD1 (6 bases). The CDR3 loop spans 13 amino acids. The germline CDR1 and CDR2 sequences are SNHLY and FYNNEI. CDR3: CASREDRSSEQYF. For the CDR3, the DNA is TGTGCCAGCAGAGAAGACAGGTCCAGCGAGCAGTACTTC.